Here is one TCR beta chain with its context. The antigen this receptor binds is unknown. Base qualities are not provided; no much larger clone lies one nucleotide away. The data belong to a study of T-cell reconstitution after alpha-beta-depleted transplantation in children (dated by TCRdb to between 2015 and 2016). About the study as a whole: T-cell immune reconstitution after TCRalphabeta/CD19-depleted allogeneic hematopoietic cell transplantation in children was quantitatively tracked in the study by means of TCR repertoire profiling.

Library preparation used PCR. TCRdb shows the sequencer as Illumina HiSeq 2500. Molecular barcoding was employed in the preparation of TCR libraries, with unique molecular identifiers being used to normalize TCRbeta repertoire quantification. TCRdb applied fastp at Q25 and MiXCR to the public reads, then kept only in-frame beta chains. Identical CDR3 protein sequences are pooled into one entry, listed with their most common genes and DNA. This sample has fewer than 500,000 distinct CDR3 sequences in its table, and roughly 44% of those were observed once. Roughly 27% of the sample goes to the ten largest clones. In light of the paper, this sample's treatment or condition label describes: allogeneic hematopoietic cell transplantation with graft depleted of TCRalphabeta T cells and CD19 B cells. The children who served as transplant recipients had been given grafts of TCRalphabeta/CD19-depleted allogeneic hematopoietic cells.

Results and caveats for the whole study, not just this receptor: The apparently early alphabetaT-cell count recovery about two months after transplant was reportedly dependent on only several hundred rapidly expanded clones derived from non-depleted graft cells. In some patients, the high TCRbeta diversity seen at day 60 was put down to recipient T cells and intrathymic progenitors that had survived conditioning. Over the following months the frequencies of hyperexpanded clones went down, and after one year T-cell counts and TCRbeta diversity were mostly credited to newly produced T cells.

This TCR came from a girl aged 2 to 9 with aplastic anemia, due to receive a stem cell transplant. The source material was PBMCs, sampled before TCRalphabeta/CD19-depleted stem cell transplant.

CDR3 loop: CASSLPATSGCRPRTGELFF. Read as DNA, the sequence is TGTGCCAGCAGCCTCCCAGCGACTAGCGGGTGTAGACCCAGGACCGGGGAGCTGTTTTTT. The sequence links TRBV5-6 to TRBJ2-2, and TRBD2 matches 10 of the central bases. Reading from cysteine to phenylalanine, the CDR3 counts 20 amino acids. The entry retains the CDR3 DNA only, 60 bases that are in frame from base 1. CDR1 and CDR2 are read off the germline V gene as SGHDT and YYEEEE. Trimming removed 4 bases from V and 5 bases from J; the gene matches leave 20 bases unexplained. Reference TRBV5-6 and TRBJ2-2 genes cover what lies past the CDR3, so the full variable domain is DAGVTQSPTHLIKTRGQQVTLRCSPKSGHDTVSWYQQALGQGPQFIFQYYEEEERQRGNFPDRFSGHQFPNYSSELNVNALLLGDSALYLCASSLPATSGCRPRTGELFFGEGSRLTVL.